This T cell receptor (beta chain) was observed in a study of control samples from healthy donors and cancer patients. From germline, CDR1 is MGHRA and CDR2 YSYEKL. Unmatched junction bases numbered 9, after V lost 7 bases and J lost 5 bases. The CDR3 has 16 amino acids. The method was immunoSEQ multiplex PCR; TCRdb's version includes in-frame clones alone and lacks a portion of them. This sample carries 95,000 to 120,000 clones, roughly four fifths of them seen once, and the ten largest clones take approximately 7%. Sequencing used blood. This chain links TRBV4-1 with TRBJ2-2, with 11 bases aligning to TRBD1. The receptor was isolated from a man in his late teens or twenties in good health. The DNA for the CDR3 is TGCGCCAGCACCCCCGGACAGGGGGCCTTTACCGGGGAGCTGTTTTTT. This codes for CASTPGQGAFTGELFF.